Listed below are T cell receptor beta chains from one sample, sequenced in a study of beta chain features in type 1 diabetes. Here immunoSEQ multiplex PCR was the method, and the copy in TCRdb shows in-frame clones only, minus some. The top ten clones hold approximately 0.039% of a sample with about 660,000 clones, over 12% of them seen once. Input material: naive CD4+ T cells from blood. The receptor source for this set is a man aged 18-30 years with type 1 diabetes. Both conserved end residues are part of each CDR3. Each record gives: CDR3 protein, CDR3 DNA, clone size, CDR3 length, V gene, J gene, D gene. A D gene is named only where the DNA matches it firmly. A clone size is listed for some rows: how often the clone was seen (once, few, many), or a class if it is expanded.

cdr3_aa: CASSVRDKSAEAFF
cdr3_nt: TGCGCCAGCAGCGTCAGGGACAAGTCTGCTGAAGCTTTCTTT
clone_size: few
cdr3_length: 14
v_call: TRBV5-1
j_call: TRBJ1-1
d_call: NA

cdr3_aa: CASSLNTGVLSGYTF
cdr3_nt: TGTGCCAGCAGTTTGAATACAGGGGTCTTGAGTGGCTACACCTTC
clone_size: few
cdr3_length: 15
v_call: TRBV11-1
j_call: TRBJ1-2
d_call: TRBD1

cdr3_aa: CARFKDRGNSPLHF
cdr3_nt: TGTGCCCGATTCAAGGACAGGGGAAATTCACCCCTCCACTTT
clone_size: few
cdr3_length: 14
v_call: TRBV25-1
j_call: TRBJ1-6
d_call: TRBD1

cdr3_aa: CTSSLPSAGTSFSTDTQYF
cdr3_nt: TGCACCAGCAGCCTACCTTCCGCGGGGACTAGCTTCAGCACAGATACGCAGTATTTT
clone_size: once
cdr3_length: 19
v_call: TRBV1
j_call: TRBJ2-3
d_call: NA

cdr3_aa: CASSAGGVTYNEQFF
cdr3_nt: TGTGCCAGCAGCGCGGGGGGGGTAACCTACAATGAGCAGTTCTTC
clone_size: few
cdr3_length: 15
v_call: TRBV5-4
j_call: TRBJ2-1
d_call: TRBD2

cdr3_aa: CASSIRTGKAGETQYF
cdr3_nt: TGTGCCAGCAGCATAAGGACAGGGAAGGCGGGGGAGACCCAGTACTTC
clone_size: NA
cdr3_length: 16
v_call: TRBV21-1
j_call: TRBJ2-5
d_call: NA

cdr3_aa: CASSLSSSNQPQHF
cdr3_nt: TGTGCCAGCAGTTTATCGTCTAGCAATCAGCCCCAGCATTTT
clone_size: few
cdr3_length: 14
v_call: TRBV28
j_call: TRBJ1-5
d_call: NA

cdr3_aa: CAWSVMLAPQETQYF
cdr3_nt: TGTGCCTGGAGTGTAATGCTGGCTCCCCAAGAGACCCAGTACTTC
clone_size: NA
cdr3_length: 15
v_call: TRBV30
j_call: TRBJ2-5
d_call: NA

cdr3_aa: CSVGVGKREQYF
cdr3_nt: TGCAGCGTTGGTGTGGGGAAGAGGGAGCAGTACTTC
clone_size: few
cdr3_length: 12
v_call: TRBV29-1
j_call: TRBJ2-7
d_call: NA

cdr3_aa: CSVSCKIRLGGNQPQHF
cdr3_nt: TGCAGCGTGTCATGTAAAATCCGCCTTGGGGGCAATCAGCCCCAGCATTTT
clone_size: few
cdr3_length: 17
v_call: TRBV29-1
j_call: TRBJ1-5
d_call: NA

cdr3_aa: CASSANRGGVDQPQHF
cdr3_nt: TGTGCCAGCAGCGCGAACCGCGGAGGGGTGGATCAGCCCCAGCATTTT
clone_size: NA
cdr3_length: 16
v_call: TRBV21-1
j_call: TRBJ1-5
d_call: NA

cdr3_aa: CASSVGWGSEQYF
cdr3_nt: TGTGCCAGCAGCGTAGGATGGGGGAGCGAGCAGTACTTC
clone_size: NA
cdr3_length: 13
v_call: TRBV9
j_call: TRBJ2-7
d_call: NA

cdr3_aa: CASSKAVLAGGKETQYF
cdr3_nt: TGTGCCAGCAGCAAAGCGGTCCTAGCGGGGGGCAAAGAGACCCAGTACTTC
clone_size: few
cdr3_length: 17
v_call: TRBV21-1
j_call: TRBJ2-5
d_call: NA

cdr3_aa: CASRRLASTDTQYF
cdr3_nt: TGTGCCAGCCGGAGACTAGCTAGCACAGATACGCAGTATTTT
clone_size: NA
cdr3_length: 14
v_call: TRBV27
j_call: TRBJ2-3
d_call: TRBD2

cdr3_aa: CASSYPTGYQPQHF
cdr3_nt: TGTGCCAGCAGTTATCCGACAGGGTATCAGCCCCAGCATTTT
clone_size: few
cdr3_length: 14
v_call: TRBV6-6
j_call: TRBJ1-5
d_call: TRBD1

cdr3_aa: CAWNGGGIGYTF
cdr3_nt: TGTGCCTGGAATGGGGGCGGAATCGGCTACACCTTC
clone_size: NA
cdr3_length: 12
v_call: TRBV30
j_call: TRBJ1-2
d_call: NA

cdr3_aa: CATSRERLAGAWASVTDTQYF
cdr3_nt: TGTGCCACCAGCAGAGAACGACTAGCGGGAGCTTGGGCGAGTGTCACAGATACGCAGTATTTT
clone_size: NA
cdr3_length: 21
v_call: TRBV15
j_call: TRBJ2-3
d_call: TRBD2

cdr3_aa: CASSSQGQPQHF
cdr3_nt: TGTGCCAGTAGCTCGCAGGGTCAGCCCCAGCATTTT
clone_size: NA
cdr3_length: 12
v_call: TRBV19
j_call: TRBJ1-5
d_call: NA

cdr3_aa: CASSVAVSNEKLFF
cdr3_nt: TGTGCCAGCAGCGTAGCAGTATCTAATGAAAAACTGTTTTTT
clone_size: NA
cdr3_length: 14
v_call: TRBV9
j_call: TRBJ1-4
d_call: NA

cdr3_aa: CASSSGRGYTDTQYF
cdr3_nt: TGTGCCAGCAGTTCTGGGCGGGGATACACAGATACGCAGTATTTT
clone_size: NA
cdr3_length: 15
v_call: TRBV6-5
j_call: TRBJ2-3
d_call: NA

cdr3_aa: CSSDLDRENTEAFF
cdr3_nt: TGCAGCTCTGACTTGGACAGGGAAAACACTGAAGCTTTCTTT
clone_size: few
cdr3_length: 14
v_call: TRBV29-1
j_call: TRBJ1-1
d_call: TRBD1

cdr3_aa: CASSHPGDTIYF
cdr3_nt: TGTGCCAGCAGCCATCCCGGGGACACCATATATTTT
clone_size: few
cdr3_length: 12
v_call: TRBV28
j_call: TRBJ1-3
d_call: NA

cdr3_aa: CASSLEAGSGQPQHF
cdr3_nt: TGTGCCAGCAGCTTAGAGGCGGGAAGTGGGCAGCCCCAGCATTTT
clone_size: NA
cdr3_length: 15
v_call: TRBV7-2
j_call: TRBJ1-5
d_call: NA